This T cell receptor (beta chain) was obtained from a study of shared clonotypes between healthy human individuals (dated by TCRdb to about 2020). Background on the whole study: The cohort included three men and a couple of women between 18 and 49 years of age. Different laboratories and diverse techniques were used to prepare libraries and sequence TCR repertoires, to increase sequencing depth and limit assay-specific biases. The study deeply sequenced blood TCR repertoires of several healthy adults to estimate repertoire size and the extent of clonotype sharing between individuals. Each donor's leukapheresis produced roughly between about 0.9 and 9.5 billion PBMCs. For each donor, CD4 naive and CD4 memory were each given three plates, CD8 naive was given two plates, and CD8 memory was given one plate.

The germline V gene supplies CDR1 SGHRS and CDR2 YFSETQ. Spanning cysteine to phenylalanine, the CDR3 consists of 14 amino acids. Just CDR3 DNA is preserved here, 42 bases in frame from base 1. Here V drops 2 bases and J drops 6 bases, and the junction holds 1 base not matched to any gene. Using the deep immunoSEQ assay, TCR CDR3 regions were amplified from genomic DNA by multiplex PCR. Extracted genomic DNA from each cell subset was distributed evenly across all wells of several immunoSEQ 96-well plates, and each plate was treated as a replicate. For sorted subsets, each replicate PCR was loaded with around 200 ng genomic DNA, equivalent to about 30,000 T cell genomes. Purified libraries were quantified with a Qubit 3.0 fluorometer, sized on a Bioanalyzer 2100, and re-quantified with the KAPA Library Quantification kit. A separate single-read 150-cycle Illumina NextSeq 550 flow cell was used to sequence each immunoSEQ 96-well plate. Turning to the authors' computational methods: The immunoSEQ output contained only junctional sequences without quality scores, so filtering could not match that applied to full-length reads. Sequences were annotated with PyIR, a Python wrapper for IgBLAST v1.9, using IMGT germline references to assign V/J genes and CDR3. Reads were filtered out if the reads had weak V/J assignments (E-value above 1e-6), no CDR3, stop codons, out-of-frame junctions, or ambiguous translated residues. V3J clonotypes were defined as sequences sharing the same inferred V gene, J gene, and CDR3 amino acid sequence. To compute the percentage overlap between repertoires, the number of shared unique clonotypes was divided by the size of the smaller repertoire. Richness of each repertoire was evaluated using RTK rarefaction, the Chao1 estimator, and Recon v2.1 estimates of unobserved clonotypes. For all TCRbeta clonotypes obtained by the gDNA method from a handful of donors, generation probabilities were computed with OLGA. TCRdb re-hosts the immuneACCESS table, in-frame sequences only. Its copies lack some clones; in the studies checked, an unresolved V gene accounts for under half of them, and the cause for the rest is not known. That table supplies the V and J calls and clone size; D and trimming were determined from the DNA. The table for this sample lists 2 million to 2.5 million clones; just over 90% of them were counted only once. About 0.39% of the sample belongs to the ten largest clones.

Points the paper makes about the study in general: Compared with non-shared clonotypes, clonotypes shared by all four sorted-subset donors had higher generation probabilities. Larger estimated clonotype richness was generally found for naive subsets than for memory subsets. Based on pairwise subsampling, the degree of clonotype sharing among donors was expected to be affected by sequencing depth. Rarefaction of sorted-subset datasets indicated incomplete sequencing despite the large sequencing depth. The genetic and exposure-history diversity represented was limited by the small number of donors. Sampling was restricted to blood, and TCR repertoires in tissue are likely to differ from TCR repertoires in blood. Sharing across a few donors was observed for around 5% of naive CD4, over 3% of naive CD8, about 2.3% of memory CD4, and about 0.4% of memory CD8 clonotypes.

Healthy HIV-negative adults with no recently reported acute infections or vaccinations were included as donors. Every donor was a Caucasian adult residing in Nashville, Tennessee, USA. CD4+ T cells were enriched by magnetic negative selection, after which naive cells were positively selected on CD45RA and the negative fraction was taken as the memory subset. Blood was obtained by leukapheresis, after which PBMCs were separated by Ficoll-Histopaque density gradient centrifugation and cryopreserved in liquid nitrogen vapor phase. Purity and quantity of every magnetically sorted T cell population were checked by analytical flow cytometry. From each sorted fraction, genomic DNA was isolated and quantified by UV absorbance on a Nanodrop 2000c. The table lists this clone with a few counts. Its antigen is not yet known. No much larger clone exists at a distance of one base, and base qualities are not known. This specimen includes other DNA sequences encoding the same CDR3.

The specimen sequenced was naive CD4+ T cells from PBMCs. According to the study, the label for this sample's cell subset or site signals: CD45RA+ positively selected. The TCR was taken from a man younger than 30 in good health. Some clones in this sample may be carry-over from other donors' samples. Recombination joined TRBV5-1 with TRBJ2-1; 11 bases in the middle match TRBD2. DNA sequence: TGCGCCAGCAGCTTACTAGCGGGAGTCAATGAGCAGTTCTTC. This encodes CASSLLAGVNEQFF.